This T cell receptor beta chain is from a study of cytomegalovirus exposure and HLA in healthy donors (dated by TCRdb to 2016 to 2017). Regarding the research as a whole: According to an earlier analysis of around 600 of the donors, some 180 million T cells yielded 117 million unique TCR beta sequences and about 300 Gb of sequence data. An early release that covered approximately 600 HLA-typed donors contained approximately 290 gigabases of sequencing data and tens of millions of unique TCR sequences. The genetic ancestry cluster associated with self-reported Caucasian donors included about 84% of the roughly 410 genotyped donors. The study was designed to test whether signatures of past pathogen exposure could be identified by cataloging public T cell receptors. Using immunosequencing, the study profiled T cell repertoires from roughly 650 subjects and related those repertoires to cytomegalovirus serostatus. Besides the first cohort of roughly 640 subjects, a separate validation cohort made up of 120 different subjects was used. To predict cytomegalovirus infection status, the study brought together high-throughput TCR immunosequencing, statistical association of individual TCRs with disease status, and machine learning. To study patterns of TCR occurrence, a later analysis re-analyzed previously published TCR beta repertoires from 700 or so donors and added high-resolution HLA genotyping. In the later analysis, no new phenotypic data were used to find candidate immune exposures; instead, reliance was placed on TCR beta sequences and their occurrence across donors. An earlier analysis of roughly 600 of the donors used high-throughput TCR beta sequencing to judge whether each TCR beta V gene segment behaved as functional or pseudogenic. Alongside the repertoire data, information on donor age, sex, ethnicity and CMV serostatus was compiled. A later genetic analysis used genome-wide SNP genotypes for 398 of the 666 donors, treating that subset as a discovery cohort. All discovery cohort repertoires had been generated using a single sequencing platform. HLA typing included class I and class II loci at four-digit resolution. Typing coverage differed by locus: A, B, C, DRB1 and DQB1 were typed in roughly 620-630 donors, DQA1 in about 500, DPA1 in approximately 600, and DPB1 in roughly 450. Roughly 5 DR-DQ haplotypes were handled as single units for association and clustering, since linkage in the cohort was strong. On average, approximately 250,000 unique TCR beta nucleotide sequences were sequenced per donor among about 400 genotyped donors of the cohort, with approximately 18% of those sequences being non-productive.

Summary of the overall study and its limitations: An earlier analysis of around 540 of the donors showed that most TCR beta V segments appeared in productive rearrangements either about 87% or about 30% of the time, which broadly matched IMGT annotations. Some IMGT-functional V segments, including TRBV6-2 and TRBV6-3, could not be distinguished by the 87-base-pair reads and were therefore excluded. Three of the identified cytomegalovirus-associated TCR beta chains were confirmed in vitro to be specific for cytomegalovirus antigens. Only TCR beta chains were sequenced in this cohort, and the absence of alpha or paired-chain data limited detectable features. The authors suggested that the approach could potentially be generalized to other disease states and immunological phenotypes. A further reported finding was that TCR beta sequences accurately predicted the HLA-A and HLA-B alleles for most subjects in the first cohort. In both the original and validation cohorts, the classifier was reported to diagnose cytomegalovirus status with high specificity and sensitivity. For the cohort, immune exposure information was limited to CMV serostatus. Most TCR sequences were observed very rarely across donors, whereas some public TCRs were present in many individuals. A cluster of highly shared sequence variants was judged likely to represent a technical artifact of the sequencing pipeline. Because counts were too low, roughly 18 rarely observed V segments, including chromosome 9 orphons, were left out of the earlier analysis of over 550 of the donors. In a later analysis, the rate of TCR association differed among HLA loci, with DRB1 alleles having the most associated TCRs and HLA-C alleles having the fewest. At a false discovery rate of 0.05, a later analysis linked 16,951 TCR beta sequences to specific HLA alleles. The study gave a list of some 150 TCR beta chains associated with cytomegalovirus. Because HLA typing was missing for some donors at each locus, association tests included only the typed subset. When HLA alleles, especially DR and DQ, strongly co-occurred, attributing TCR associations to individual alleles was difficult. A later genetic analysis associated a missense DCLRE1C variant with V-gene and J-gene trimming of TCR beta chains, and an independent cohort replicated the association. Roughly uniform sequencing depth across donors was assumed in presence/absence analyses, although this assumption may not hold. A later analysis found that HLA-associated TCR beta chains were more clonally expanded and had lower generation probabilities than equally common non-associated chains. According to a later analysis, most CMV-associated TCR beta chains appeared to be HLA-restricted, and the HLA associations seemed to be driven largely by CMV exposure. Linkage disequilibrium might explain the correlated functional status among segregating V segments, but an unknown experimental factor could not be ruled out. A later genetic analysis reported fewer N-insertions in productive TCRs among donors in an Asian-associated ancestry cluster than the roughly 670-donor mean. According to a later analysis, parvovirus B19, influenza, CMV and Epstein-Barr virus appeared linked to several top co-occurrence clusters.

At the junction V is shortened by 3 bases and J by 3 bases; bases outside the gene matches: 4. From its cysteine to its phenylalanine, the CDR3 spans 15 amino acids. The retained sequence is limited to the CDR3, 45 bases, with the frame set at the first base. Reading the germline V gene gives CDR1 MDHEN and CDR2 SYDVKM. Remarks on this clone: It lacks a known antigen. One base away there is no much larger clone; base qualities are not given.

Library construction relied on the immunoSEQ multiplex PCR assay. A mixture of 60 forward primers for TCR Vbeta segments and 13 reverse primers for TCR Jbeta segments was used in the multiplex PCR. Amplification of the CDR3 region of rearranged TCR beta genes was performed with a multiplex PCR assay on genomic DNA. On the Illumina HiSeq System, the amplified TCR beta libraries were sequenced as 87-base-pair reads. Processing in the source paper ran as follows. A later analysis tallied 75 million to 95 million unique TCR beta chains across the 640 or so repertoires, and about 12 million of those chains were shared by two or more donors. A nearest-neighbor algorithm error-corrected the raw reads and collapsed the reads into unique sequences, merging closely related sequences to remove PCR and sequencing errors. CDR3 sequences were aligned to IMGT reference sequences to assign V, D and J gene segments. For a sequence to be retained, at least a six-nucleotide match to both a V gene segment and a J gene segment was required. Rearrangements were classified as productive when the CDR3 lacked stop codons and remained in frame with V and J, and all other rearrangements were classified as non-productive. Following IMGT convention, CDR3 was defined as the stretch from the second conserved V-encoded cysteine to the conserved J-encoded phenylalanine. The earlier analysis of about 590 of the donors excluded sequences that lacked an unambiguous match to a single V gene segment. In an earlier analysis of 587 of the donors, a V segment was called functional when productive rearrangements were above 56.7%, and segregating when the standard deviation between donors exceeded 5%. A statistical classification framework was developed to diagnose cytomegalovirus status using the catalog of TCR beta chain sequences. In a later analysis, V and J genes were assigned by comparing TCR nucleotide sequences against IMGT/GENE-DB human TR gene sequences. A later analysis assigned CDR3 sequences and most-parsimonious VDJ recombination scenarios with the TCRdist pipeline. In a later analysis, each TCR beta chain was defined by its CDR3 amino acid sequence together with its V-gene family, and reads lacking a unique V-gene family were excluded. As a way to deal with suspected cross-contamination and a sequencing artifact, a later analysis dropped 640 or so nucleotide sequences that were highly shared and had low generation probability. In a later analysis, a clonal expansion index was calculated for each public chain from normalized within-repertoire ranks of inferred template counts. Generation probabilities in a later analysis came from a VDJ recombination model fitted to out-of-frame rearrangements, and those results were checked against IGoR. In a later analysis, hypergeometric tests were used to score TCR-TCR, TCR-HLA and TCR-CMV co-occurrence, with a repertoire-size bias correction applied to TCR pairs. A later analysis estimated false discovery rates by permuting HLA or CMV assignments 20 times. A later analysis grouped co-occurring TCRs with DBSCAN, adding TCRdist sequence similarity when clustering within HLA-allele-positive subsets. Repertoires with fewer than 30,000 or more than 120,000 public chains were left out of co-occurrence clustering, as were about 5 repertoires with anomalous nucleotide sharing. This is the immuneACCESS table as TCRdb keeps it, with only in-frame sequences that have V and J called. A part of the clones is gone; compared with another copy, unresolved V genes explain less than half, and the rest is unexplained. For V, J and clone size, that table is used; D and trimming come from the DNA. The sample table contains about 150,000 clones; only one count was recorded for 78% of them. The ten biggest clones cover 2.5% to 3.5% of the sample.

In total, approximately 700 healthy bone marrow donors made up the cohort. At the time of sampling, all cohort members were nominally healthy, though unrecorded immune exposures were likely present. The donor was CMV seropositive and was included in the group of 250 to 300 seropositive cohort members. A peripheral blood sample was collected from each donor, and TCR beta sequencing was performed on peripheral blood mononuclear cells. The Qiagen DNeasy Blood Extraction Kit was used to extract genomic DNA from the blood cell samples. The chain joins TRBV28 to TRBJ2-5; a stretch of 10 junction bases matches TRBD1. The sequence came from a man aged 40-50 years in good health and CMV-seropositive. Specimen: PBMCs. The nucleotides read TGTGCCAGCAGTTTCTGGGACAGGGGTAAAGAGACCCAGTACTTC. It encodes CASSFWDRGKETQYF.